The source of this T cell receptor (beta chain) is a study of shared clonotypes between healthy human individuals. The study's findings and limits: For sorted subsets, rarefaction showed incomplete sequencing despite large depth.

Concerning this clone itself: No antigen is known for it.

Clones were read by immunoSEQ multiplex PCR, and TCRdb kept only the in-frame ones, dropping some. The sample contains about 680,000 clones, roughly nine tenths of which appear only once. Positive CCR7 selection of CD45RO-negative cells yielded the naive CD8 cells, and terminally differentiated effector memory CD45RA+ cells were excluded. Germline assignment: CDR1 SGDLS and CDR2 YYNGEE. The CDR3 extends over 14 amino acids. The V end was cut by 0 bases, the J end by 9 bases, with 16 bases between. This clonotype originated in a man younger than 40 in good health. Source material: naive CD8+ T cells sorted from blood. The chain employs TRBV9 and TRBJ2-7; TRBD1 is a possible D gene (5 bases). The CDR3 sequence: CASSVEGGQGAQYF. DNA of the CDR3: TGTGCCAGCAGCGTAGAAGGCGGTCAAGGGGCGCAGTACTTC.